This T cell receptor (beta chain) emerged from a study of T cell changes during pregnancy in multiple sclerosis. Sequenced by immunoSEQ multiplex PCR; TCRdb stores in-frame clones only, minus some. The sample holds around 85,000 clones; approximately 90% are singletons and the top ten take roughly 4%. V trimming: 5 bases; J trimming: 7 bases; junction bases outside the gene matches: 1. Germline CDR1 MDHEN, CDR2 SYDVKM. This CDR3 has 14 amino acids. The source of this sequence is a female donor in good health, serving as a control in a pregnancy study. Some clones in this sample may be carry-over from other donors' samples. The chain joins TRBV28 to TRBJ2-2, with 13 nucleotides matching TRBD2. The sequencing here drew on PBMCs, taken in the first trimester of pregnancy. In nucleotides, the CDR3 is TGTGCCAGCAGTGGGACTAGCGGGAACGGGGAGCTGTTTTTT. It specifies CASSGTSGNGELFF. Full variable domain (outside the CDR3, taken from reference TRBV28 and TRBJ2-2): DVKVTQSSRYLVKRTGEKVFLECVQDMDHENMFWYRQDPGLGLRLIYFSYDVKMKEKGDIPEGYSVSREKKERFSLILESASTNQTSMYLCASSGTSGNGELFFGEGSRLTVL.